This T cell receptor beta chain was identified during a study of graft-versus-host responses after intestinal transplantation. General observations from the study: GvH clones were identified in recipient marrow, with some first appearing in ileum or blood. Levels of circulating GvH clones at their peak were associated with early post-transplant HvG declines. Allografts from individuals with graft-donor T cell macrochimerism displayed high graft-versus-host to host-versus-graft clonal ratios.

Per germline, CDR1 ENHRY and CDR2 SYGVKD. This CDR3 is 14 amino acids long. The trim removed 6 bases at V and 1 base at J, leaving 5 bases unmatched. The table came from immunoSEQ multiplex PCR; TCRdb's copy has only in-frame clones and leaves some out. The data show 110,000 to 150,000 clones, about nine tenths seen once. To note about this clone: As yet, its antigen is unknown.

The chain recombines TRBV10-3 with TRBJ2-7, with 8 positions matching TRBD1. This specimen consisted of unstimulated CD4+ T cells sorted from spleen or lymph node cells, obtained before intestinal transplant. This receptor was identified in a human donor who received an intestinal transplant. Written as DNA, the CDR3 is TGTGCCATCAGCCTCGGGACAGGATCCTACGAGCAGTACTTC. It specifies CAISLGTGSYEQYF.